Listed below are T cell receptor beta chains from one sample, sequenced in a study of read filtering for tumor transcriptome and immune sequencing. TCRdb called the reads again in MiXCR, with one record for every CDR3 protein. The sample holds over 80,000 distinct CDR3 sequences, 9% to 15% seen once. Sequencing was performed on a population of CD138-negative cells sorted from bone marrow. The receptors here all came from a donor aged 40 or over with multiple myeloma. CDR3s include the opening cysteine and the closing phenylalanine or tryptophan. The D gene is left open where the match is weak. Rows give clone size only sometimes, using once, few, many, or a class for an expanded clone.

D	V	J	size	CDR3	DNA
NA	TRBV12-3/TRBV12-4	TRBJ1-5	many	CASSSVLGNQPQHF	TGTGCCAGCAGTTCCGTCTTAGGGAATCAGCCCCAGCATTTT
NA	TRBV6-1	TRBJ1-2	many	CASSVWDKSANYGYTF	TGTGCCAGCAGTGTATGGGACAAATCTGCTAACTATGGCTACACCTTC
NA	TRBV7-2	TRBJ2-2	NA	CASSPSVGELFF	TGTGCCAGCAGCCCTTCGGTCGGGGAGCTGTTTTTT
TRBD1	TRBV7-9	TRBJ1-2	NA	CASSRRGQGGYGYTF	TGTGCCAGCAGCCGCAGGGGGCAGGGGGGCTATGGCTACACCTTC
NA	TRBV5-1	TRBJ1-5	many	CASSLDLQGNQPQHF	TGCGCCAGCAGCTTGGACCTACAGGGTAATCAGCCCCAGCATTTT
TRBD2	TRBV3-1	TRBJ2-7	many	CASSLLAGAEQYF	TGTGCCAGCAGCCTACTAGCGGGAGCCGAGCAGTACTTC
NA	TRBV12-5	TRBJ2-1	many	CASGLSRASYNEQFF	TGTGCTAGTGGTTTGTCTAGAGCGTCCTACAATGAGCAGTTCTTC
NA	TRBV10-3	TRBJ1-1	few	CAISESEGPTEAFF	TGTGCCATCAGTGAGTCGGAGGGACCCACTGAAGCTTTCTTT
NA	TRBV20-1	TRBJ2-1	many	CSASPQGNEQFF	TGCAGTGCTAGTCCACAGGGAAATGAGCAGTTCTTC
TRBD1	TRBV12-3/TRBV12-4	TRBJ1-1	many	CASSFWDRPNTEAFF	TGTGCCAGCAGTTTTTGGGACAGGCCGAACACTGAAGCTTTCTTT
TRBD2	TRBV27	TRBJ2-4	many	CASSPPGVAGQNIQYF	TGTGCCAGCAGTCCCCCGGGGGTAGCGGGGCAAAACATTCAGTACTTC
TRBD1	TRBV27	TRBJ1-5	many	CASSLGQGGQPQHF	TGTGCCAGCAGTTTAGGACAGGGTGGACAGCCCCAGCATTTT
NA	TRBV29-1	TRBJ1-5	many	CSVGTGNQPQHF	TGCAGCGTTGGGACAGGCAATCAGCCCCAGCATTTT
NA	TRBV7-2	TRBJ2-7	many	CASSIRQGGLYEQYF	TGTGCCAGCAGCATTCGACAGGGAGGCCTCTACGAGCAGTACTTC
TRBD2	TRBV4-1	TRBJ2-3	many	CASSQESTSGSGDTQYF	TGCGCCAGCAGCCAAGAATCGACTAGCGGGAGTGGGGATACGCAGTATTTT
NA	TRBV3-1	TRBJ2-1	NA	CASSRYSGSSYNEQFF	TGTGCCAGCAGTCGATATAGCGGAAGCTCCTACAATGAGCAGTTCTTC
NA	TRBV11-1	TRBJ2-5	many	CASSPIRQGETQYF	TGTGCCAGCAGCCCCATACGTCAGGGGGAGACCCAGTACTTC
NA	TRBV28	TRBJ1-4	many	CASSLGFSRRQREKLFF	TGTGCCAGCAGTTTAGGGTTTTCGAGGCGACAGCGAGAAAAACTGTTTTTT
TRBD2	TRBV5-1	TRBJ2-7	many	CASSFSTSGTREQYF	TGCGCCAGCAGCTTTTCGACTAGCGGGACCCGCGAGCAGTACTTC
NA	TRBV14	TRBJ1-6	many	CASSQAGMSLHF	TGTGCCAGCAGCCAAGCCGGGATGTCCCTCCACTTT
NA	TRBV7-9	TRBJ1-5	NA	CASSPGGGRINQPQHF	TGTGCCAGCAGCCCGGGAGGAGGGCGGATCAATCAGCCCCAGCATTTT
TRBD2	TRBV2	TRBJ2-1	many	CASSGPAGGLSEQFF	TGTGCCAGCAGTGGACCAGCGGGAGGATTGAGTGAGCAGTTCTTC
TRBD1	TRBV5-1	TRBJ1-1	many	CASSRDRGQSEAFF	TGCGCCAGCAGCCGAGACAGGGGGCAAAGTGAAGCTTTCTTT
TRBD1	TRBV29-1	TRBJ1-2	many	CSVEPPLTGLQF	TGCAGCGTTGAACCGCCCCTGACAGGGCTACAGTTC
NA	TRBV18	TRBJ2-5	many	CASSPPGPQMETQYF	TGTGCCAGCTCACCACCGGGACCTCAAATGGAGACCCAGTACTTC
NA	TRBV28	TRBJ2-5	many	CASSSPSETQYF	TGTGCCAGCAGTTCCCCCTCAGAGACCCAGTACTTC
NA	TRBV27	TRBJ1-3	few	CASSPSTSSGNTIYF	TGTGCCAGCAGTCCTTCGACAAGCTCTGGAAACACCATATATTTT
NA	TRBV11-3	TRBJ2-3	many	CASSLDDSYTDTQYF	TGTGCCAGCAGCTTAGATGACAGCTACACAGATACGCAGTATTTT
TRBD2	TRBV5-1	TRBJ2-5	many	CASSLGLALETQYF	TGCGCCAGCAGCTTAGGACTAGCTCTGGAGACCCAGTACTTC